This TCR beta chain was profiled in a study of T cell repertoires in cytomegalovirus infection. The CDR3 is made up of 13 amino acids. Trimming removed 5 bases at V and 6 bases at J, with 15 bases between. Germline CDR1 SGHKS, CDR2 YYEKEE (reference sequence). This clonotype was observed at least ten times. TCRdb processed the reads anew with MiXCR; each CDR3 protein has one entry. The sample lists 210,000 or so distinct CDR3 sequences, approximately 7% seen once, with under 7% in the top ten. The sample consisted of PBMCs. J is TRBJ2-7 and V is TRBV5-5, with D unresolved. This clonotype was obtained from a human donor in good health (CMV status not recorded). Some clones in this sample may be carry-over from other donors' samples. CDR3 loop: CASRHNQTAEQYF. In nucleotides, the CDR3 is TGTGCCAGCAGACATAACCAGACGGCCGAGCAGTACTTC.